This TCR beta chain is drawn from a study of blood T cell repertoires in COVID-19. V lost 7 bases to trimming and J lost 2 bases, with 14 bases between them. Per germline, CDR1 MNHEY and CDR2 SMNVEV (reference sequence). There are 14 residues in the CDR3. The method was immunoSEQ multiplex PCR; TCRdb's version includes in-frame clones alone and lacks a portion of them. Of a few hundred thousand clones listed, around 85% were seen once; the top ten hold approximately 3.6%. Sequencing was done on a sample of peripheral blood. This clonotype originated in a woman aged 18-29 years with acute or convalescent COVID-19. The chain recombines TRBV27 with TRBJ1-2; unclear D gene. CDR3 region: CASTLSRENYGYTF. The CDR3 nucleotides read TGTGCCAGCACCCTTTCAAGGGAGAACTATGGCTACACCTTC.